This T cell receptor beta chain was captured by sequencing in a study of blood T cell repertoires in COVID-19. About the study: From T cells, B-cell-depleted T cells, or PBMCs came the material, which was cDNA or gDNA.

Germline CDR1 LGHDT, CDR2 YNNKEL (reference sequence). The CDR3 contains 16 residues. The V gene lost 0 bases and the J gene lost 2 bases, with 13 bases spanning the gap. Measured with immunoSEQ multiplex PCR; TCRdb has only the in-frame clones, and not every one. This table has hundreds of thousands of clones, 75% to 90% appearing once. Material for sequencing was peripheral blood. V is TRBV3-1 (or the pseudogene TRBV3-2) and J is TRBJ1-2; D is uncertain. The clonotype comes from a woman aged 25 to 39 with active or convalescent COVID-19. CDR3 DNA sequence: TGTGCCAGCAGCCAAGATGTAACGGTTCAAAACTATGGCTACACCTTC. It encodes CASSQDVTVQNYGYTF.